Sequencing of this TCR beta chain was carried out in a study of cytomegalovirus exposure and HLA in healthy donors. The data were produced by immunoSEQ multiplex PCR, yet TCRdb's version contains in-frame clones alone and is incomplete. The sample carries hundreds of thousands of clones, more than 80% recorded once. There are 14 residues in the CDR3. The V segment lost 4 bases and the J segment 3 bases; nucleotides outside the gene matches: 3. Germline CDR1 MDHEN, CDR2 SYDVKM. This clone came up a few times. The TCR sequence derives from a woman aged 18 to 35 in good health and CMV-seronegative. This chain links TRBV28 with TRBJ2-5, with 9 bases aligning to TRBD1. Sequenced: PBMCs. The CDR3 loop reads CASSSGTGKETQYF. CDR3 in DNA: TGTGCCAGCAGTTCCGGGACAGGGAAAGAGACCCAGTACTTC.